The 4 T cell receptor beta chains given below trace back to one sample, sequenced in a study of blood T cell repertoires in COVID-19. Clones were read by immunoSEQ multiplex PCR, and TCRdb kept only the in-frame ones, dropping some. Among 300,000 to 350,000 clones, around 88% were seen once, and the ten largest hold 2.5% to 3.5%. The sample was peripheral blood. Receptors originate from a young man with active or convalescent COVID-19.

The chain is built from TRBV5-1 and TRBJ2-7; TRBD1 agrees at 7 bases. CDR3 size: 14 residues. The V segment lost 0 bases and the J segment 3 bases; nucleotides outside the gene matches: 3. Germline loops: CDR1 SGHRS, CDR2 YFSETQ. In DNA form, the CDR3 reads TGCGCCAGCAGCTTGGGACAGGGAAACTACGAGCAGTACTTC. Residues: CASSLGQGNYEQYF.

The genes are TRBV27 and TRBJ2-5; maybe TRBD1 (5 bases). There are 12 residues in the CDR3. Trimming removed 5 bases at V and 5 bases at J, with 9 bases between. Germline assignment: CDR1 MNHEY and CDR2 SMNVEV (reference sequence). The CDR3 nucleotides are TGTGCCAGCAGTCACCCAGGGGAGACCCAGTACTTC. Translating gives CASSHPGETQYF.

This chain links TRBV28 with TRBJ2-7; 8 nucleotides match TRBD1. The CDR3 spans 15 residues. CDR1 and CDR2 (germline): MDHEN, SYDVKM. Trimming at V came to 7 bases and at J to 4 bases, leaving 12 bases not matched to a gene. The CDR3 bases are TGTGCCAGCACTTCCCCAGGACAGGGACCTTACGAGCAGTACTTC. Translation gives CASTSPGQGPYEQYF.

The chain is built from TRBV3-1 (or the pseudogene TRBV3-2) and TRBJ1-6, with D unresolved. Per the germline V gene, CDR1 is LGHDT and CDR2 is YNNKEL (reference sequence). V lost 0 bases to trimming and J lost 9 bases, with 15 bases between them. There are 16 residues in the CDR3. In DNA, the CDR3 is TGTGCCAGCAGCCAAGATATGGCCGGGTTCGGTTCACCCCTCCACTTT. Translated, it gives CASSQDMAGFGSPLHF.